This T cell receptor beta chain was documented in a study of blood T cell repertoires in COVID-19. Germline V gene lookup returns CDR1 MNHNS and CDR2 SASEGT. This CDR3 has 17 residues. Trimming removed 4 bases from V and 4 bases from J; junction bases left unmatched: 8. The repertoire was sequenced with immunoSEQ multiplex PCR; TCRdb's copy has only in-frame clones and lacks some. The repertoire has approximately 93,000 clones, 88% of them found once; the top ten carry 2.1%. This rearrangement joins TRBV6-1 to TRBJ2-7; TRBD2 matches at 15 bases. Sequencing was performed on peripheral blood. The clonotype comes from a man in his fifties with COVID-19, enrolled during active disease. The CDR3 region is CASSVRTSGGAFYEQYF. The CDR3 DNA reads TGTGCCAGCAGTGTCCGGACTAGCGGGGGGGCCTTTTACGAGCAGTACTTC.